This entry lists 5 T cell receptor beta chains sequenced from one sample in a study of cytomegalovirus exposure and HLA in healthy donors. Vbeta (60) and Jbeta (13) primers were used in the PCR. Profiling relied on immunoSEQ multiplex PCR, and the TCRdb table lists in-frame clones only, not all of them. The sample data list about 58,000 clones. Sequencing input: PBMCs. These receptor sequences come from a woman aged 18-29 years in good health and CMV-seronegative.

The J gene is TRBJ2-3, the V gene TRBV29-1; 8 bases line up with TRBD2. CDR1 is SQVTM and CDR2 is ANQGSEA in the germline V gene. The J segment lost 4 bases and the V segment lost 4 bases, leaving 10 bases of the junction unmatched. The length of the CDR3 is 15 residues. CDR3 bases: TGCAGCGTTGGTAGGAGCGGGAGAGGTGCAGATACGCAGTATTTT. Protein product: CSVGRSGRGADTQYF.

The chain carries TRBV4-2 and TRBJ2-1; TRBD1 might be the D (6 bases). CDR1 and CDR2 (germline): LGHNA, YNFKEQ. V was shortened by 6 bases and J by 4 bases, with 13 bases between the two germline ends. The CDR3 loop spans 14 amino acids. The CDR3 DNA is TGTGCCAGCAGGGTGGGGGCCGGGTACAATGAGCAGTTCTTC. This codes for CASRVGAGYNEQFF.

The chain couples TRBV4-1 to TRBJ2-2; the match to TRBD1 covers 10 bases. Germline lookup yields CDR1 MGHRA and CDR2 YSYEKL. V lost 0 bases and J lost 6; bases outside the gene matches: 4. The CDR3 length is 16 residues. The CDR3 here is CASSQEGTGVAGELFF. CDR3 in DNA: TGCGCCAGCAGCCAAGAAGGGACAGGGGTGGCCGGGGAGCTGTTTTTT.

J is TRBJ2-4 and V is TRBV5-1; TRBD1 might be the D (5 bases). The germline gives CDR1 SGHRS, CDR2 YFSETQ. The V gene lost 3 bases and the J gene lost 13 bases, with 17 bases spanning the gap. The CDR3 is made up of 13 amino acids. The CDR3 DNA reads TGCGCCAGCAGCTCCGGGTGGGCGGACACCCAGTACTTC. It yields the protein CASSSGWADTQYF.

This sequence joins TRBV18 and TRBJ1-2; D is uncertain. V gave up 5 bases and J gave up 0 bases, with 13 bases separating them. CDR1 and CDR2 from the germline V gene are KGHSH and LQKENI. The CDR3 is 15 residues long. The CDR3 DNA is TGTGCCAGCTCAGTTACGAGCGAATCTAACTATGGCTACACCTTC. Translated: CASSVTSESNYGYTF.